Listed below are T cell receptor beta chains from one sample, sequenced in a study of blood T cell repertoires in COVID-19. Assay: immunoSEQ multiplex PCR; the TCRdb copy retains only in-frame clones and omits some. This repertoire shows 100,000 to 150,000 clones, roughly 90% found once; its top ten account for approximately 1.1%. Sequenced: peripheral blood. The receptors shown here come from a woman over 75 with acute or convalescent COVID-19. The CDR3 runs from the conserved cysteine through the conserved F or W. D genes are given only for firm matches. Only some rows state a clone size, as once, few, many or a class for expanded clones.

j_call	v_call	clone_size	d_call	cdr3_nt	cdr3_aa
TRBJ2-2	TRBV7-3	NA	TRBD1	TGTGCCAGCAAACAGGGGGCGGACACCGGGGAGCTGTTTTTT	CASKQGADTGELFF
TRBJ2-1	TRBV2	NA	TRBD2	TGTGCCAGCACACTAGCGAGATCCTACAATGAGCAGTTCTTC	CASTLARSYNEQFF
TRBJ1-1	TRBV19	NA	NA	TGTGCCAGTAGTTTTTCCTCGGCTGAAGCTTTCTTT	CASSFSSAEAFF
TRBJ2-2	TRBV6-1	NA	NA	TGTGCCAGCAGTGAACTCCAGACCGGGGAGCTGTTTTTT	CASSELQTGELFF
TRBJ2-7	TRBV3-1/TRBV3-2	NA	NA	TGTGCCGGCAGCCAAGAATCAGGGGAGCAGTACTTC	CAGSQESGEQYF
TRBJ1-4	TRBV19	few	NA	TGTGCCAGTCAAGCGCGGATGGCAACTAATGAAAAACTGTTTTTT	CASQARMATNEKLFF
TRBJ2-3	TRBV27	NA	NA	TGTGCCAGCAGTACATACTACTCGCCCGTAAATACGCAGTATTTT	CASSTYYSPVNTQYF
TRBJ2-7	TRBV27	NA	TRBD1	TGTGCCAGCAGTTTCCGGGACAGGGCGTACGAGCAGTACTTC	CASSFRDRAYEQYF
TRBJ1-5	TRBV15	NA	NA	TGTGCCACCAGCAGAGATCAACGGCCAGGGAGGAATCAGCCCCAGCATTTT	CATSRDQRPGRNQPQHF
TRBJ2-1	TRBV24-1	NA	TRBD2	TGTGCCACCAGTCCTACTAGCGGGAGTCGCAATGAGCAGTTCTTC	CATSPTSGSRNEQFF
TRBJ1-1	TRBV6-2/TRBV6-3	NA	TRBD1	TGTGCCAGCAGTCGGGGACAGGGGAACACTGAAGCTTTCTTT	CASSRGQGNTEAFF
TRBJ2-5	TRBV6-2/TRBV6-3	NA	TRBD2	TGTGCCAGCAGTACAGCGGGAGGGCCACAGGAGACCCAGTACTTC	CASSTAGGPQETQYF
TRBJ2-5	TRBV7-8	NA	NA	TGTGCCAGCAGCTTAGACAGGACGGGCCAAGAGACCCAGTACTTC	CASSLDRTGQETQYF
TRBJ2-1	TRBV4-2	NA	TRBD1	TGTGCCAGCAGCGGACAGGCCCACAATGAGCAGTTCTTC	CASSGQAHNEQFF
TRBJ2-6	TRBV27	NA	TRBD1	TGTGCCAGCGGGGAGACAGGGGCTCCCTCTGGGGCCAACGTCCTGACTTTC	CASGETGAPSGANVLTF
TRBJ1-2	TRBV6-5	NA	TRBD1	TGTGCCAGCTCACAGACAGGGGAGCAAGCCTATGGCTACACCTTC	CASSQTGEQAYGYTF
TRBJ2-7	TRBV10-2	NA	TRBD1	TGCGCCAGCTATAGACAGGGGAACGAGCAGTACTTC	CASYRQGNEQYF
TRBJ2-7	TRBV27	few	TRBD2	TGTGCCAGCAGTTTATCCCCGTCGGGGACTAGTGTCTACGAGCAGTACTTC	CASSLSPSGTSVYEQYF
TRBJ2-3	TRBV5-8	NA	TRBD1	TGTGCCAGCAGCTTGGGCCTCTCGCCGGGACAGGGCTCAGATACGCAGTATTTT	CASSLGLSPGQGSDTQYF
TRBJ1-1	TRBV27	NA	NA	TGTGCCAGCAGAAGGGAGTCCTGGAGACCTGAAGCTTTCTTT	CASRRESWRPEAFF
TRBJ2-3	TRBV2	NA	TRBD2	TGTGCCAGCAGTGTGGGGGGGAGGACAGATACGCAGTATTTT	CASSVGGRTDTQYF
TRBJ1-3	TRBV18	NA	NA	TGTGCCAGCTCGTCTGTTTCGAGCTCTGGAAACACCATATATTTT	CASSSVSSSGNTIYF
TRBJ2-3	TRBV19	once	TRBD1	TGTGCCAGTAGTCCAAGGACAGGGTTAAGCACAGATACGCAGTATTTT	CASSPRTGLSTDTQYF
TRBJ1-2	TRBV5-1	NA	TRBD1	TGCGCCAGCAGCTCACAGGGGGGCTATGGCTACACCTTC	CASSSQGGYGYTF
TRBJ2-5	TRBV24-1	once	TRBD2	TGTGCCACCAGTGGCGCGACTAGCGGGATTCCTATATCGGAGACCCAGTACTTC	CATSGATSGIPISETQYF
TRBJ2-2	TRBV4-1	NA	TRBD2	TGCGCCAGCAGTGTGACTAGCGGGACGAACACCGGGGAGCTGTTTTTT	CASSVTSGTNTGELFF
TRBJ2-5	TRBV19	NA	NA	TGTGCCAGTAGTCCCAGCGGTTCGGCCCAGTACTTC	CASSPSGSAQYF
TRBJ1-1	TRBV27	NA	NA	TGTGCCAGCAGTGACGCGGCCGGGGACACTGAAGCTTTCTTT	CASSDAAGDTEAFF
TRBJ2-1	TRBV18	NA	NA	TGTGCCAGCTCACCAGGCCTCTACAATGAGCAGTTCTTC	CASSPGLYNEQFF
TRBJ1-5	TRBV7-2	NA	NA	TGTGCCAGCAGCTTCGGAGAAGGAATCAATCAGCCCCAGCATTTT	CASSFGEGINQPQHF
TRBJ2-3	TRBV5-1	NA	NA	TGCGCCAGCACCGGTATCCGGGGGAGCACAGATACGCAGTATTTT	CASTGIRGSTDTQYF
TRBJ2-7	TRBV28	NA	NA	TGTGCCAGCAGTTTCCGGGGTTTTGCCTACGAGCAGTACTTC	CASSFRGFAYEQYF